Presented here are 10 T cell receptor beta chains from one specimen sequenced in a study of radiotherapy plus CTLA-4 blockade in lung cancer. The repertoire was sequenced with immunoSEQ multiplex PCR; TCRdb's copy has only in-frame clones and lacks some. The top ten clones hold roughly 20% of a sample with 70,000 to 90,000 clones, 78% of them seen once. The source material was peripheral blood, sampled from a patient treated with radiotherapy plus ipilimumab. Receptors originate from a human donor with non-small cell lung cancer whose response to radiotherapy plus ipilimumab could not be evaluated. Some clones in this sample may be carry-over from other donors' samples.

The genes are TRBV19 and TRBJ1-5; D is unclear. V was trimmed by 7 bases and J by 7 bases, leaving 11 bases between them. Germline CDR1 and CDR2: LNHDA and SQIVND (reference sequence). This CDR3 spans 12 amino acids. CDR3 region: CASNLGEQPQHF. For the CDR3, the DNA is TGTGCCAGTAACCTAGGAGAGCAGCCCCAGCATTTT.

The rearrangement links TRBV5-1 to TRBJ1-4; D gene ambiguous. V lost 3 bases and J 6 bases, leaving 9 bases between the germline ends. The germline V gene has CDR1 SGHRS and CDR2 YFSETQ. The CDR3 extends over 13 amino acids. CDR3 in amino acids: CASSSGSYEKLFF. CDR3 bases: TGCGCCAGCAGCTCGGGTTCTTATGAAAAACTGTTTTTT.

CDR3 sequence (DNA): TGTGCCAGCAGCTCCCGGGACAGGGGTGAGACCCAGTACTTC. Translating it yields CASSSRDRGETQYF. The V gene is TRBV13, the J gene TRBJ2-5, with 10 bases aligning to TRBD1. Germline V gives CDR1 PRHDT, CDR2 FYEKMQ (reference sequence). The CDR3 extends over 14 amino acids. V lost 4 bases and J lost 5; bases outside the gene matches: 4.

The chain carries TRBV6-1 and TRBJ1-1; TRBD1 matches at 7 bases. Losses at the gene ends were 7 bases for V and 1 base for J; bases not matched to a gene: 6. The CDR3 is 14 residues long. CDR1 MNHNS and CDR2 SASEGT come from the germline V gene. CDR3 coding DNA: TGTGCCAGCAATTACAGGGGCCGGAACACTGAAGCTTTCTTT. This codes for CASNYRGRNTEAFF.

This chain joins TRBV6-5 and TRBJ2-3; TRBD2 agrees at 7 bases. The CDR3 has 16 residues. The V gene end was trimmed by 1 base and the J gene end by 6 bases; junction bases not matched to a gene: 10. Per germline, CDR1 MNHEY and CDR2 SVGAGI. The CDR3 region has the DNA TGTGCCAGCAGTTACTTTGGGGGGGACCCCGCGGATACGCAGTATTTT. Translating it yields CASSYFGGDPADTQYF.

The genes are TRBV28 and TRBJ1-1; the D gene is possibly TRBD1 (5 bases). Per germline, CDR1 MDHEN and CDR2 SYDVKM. The germline V and J ends were trimmed by 3 bases and 7 bases, with 12 bases remaining between them. The CDR3 covers 13 residues. This CDR3 is CASSLRHGGEAFF. The CDR3 coding sequence is TGTGCCAGCAGTTTGCGACACGGGGGTGAAGCTTTCTTT.

The chain links TRBV6-5 to TRBJ2-1; 7 positions agree with TRBD2. V shed 6 bases and J 0 bases; nucleotides not matched to a gene: 5. The CDR3 sequence is 15 residues long. Germline CDR1 and CDR2: MNHEY and SVGAGI. CDR3 residues: CASSLAASSYNEQFF. CDR3 coding DNA: TGTGCCAGCAGCCTAGCGGCGAGCTCCTACAATGAGCAGTTCTTC.

The V and J genes are TRBV15 and TRBJ2-5; 11 bases agree with TRBD1. J gave up 5 bases and V 4 bases, and 9 bases lay outside the gene matches. From germline, CDR1 is LNHNV and CDR2 YYDKDF (reference sequence). The CDR3 spans 16 residues. In DNA form, the CDR3 reads TGTGCCACCAGCACCCGGACAGGGGGCGATGGGGAGACCCAGTACTTC. This sequence encodes CATSTRTGGDGETQYF.

The J gene is TRBJ2-7, the V gene TRBV28, with TRBD1 matching over 8 bases. Per the germline V gene, CDR1 is MDHEN and CDR2 is SYDVKM. The CDR3 consists of 14 residues. With 4 bases clipped from V and 2 bases from J, the junction kept 4 bases outside the gene matches. The CDR3 loop is CASSYPGQAYEQYF. The CDR3 DNA follows: TGTGCCAGCAGTTACCCGGGACAGGCCTACGAGCAGTACTTC.

This clone turned up a few times. V gene TRBV21-1 combines with J gene TRBJ2-1; the listed D gene, TRBD1, was not tested against the DNA. TRBV21-1 is marked as a pseudogene. This CDR3 contains 13 residues. The CDR3 loop is CASSIGQNNEQFF. CDR3 in DNA: TGTGCCAGCAGCATTGGACAGAACAATGAGCAGTTCTTC.